These 29 T cell receptor beta chains originate from one sample sequenced in a study of cytomegalovirus exposure and HLA in healthy donors. This PCR relied on a set of 60 Vbeta primers and 13 Jbeta primers. Assay used: immunoSEQ multiplex PCR; TCRdb lists only in-frame clones, some missing. Among more than 85,000 clones, 13% to 15% were seen once, and the ten largest hold more than 0.8%. Sequencing input: PBMCs. These receptors all stem from a female donor in good health and CMV-seronegative.

This clone was counted between two and nine times. The V call is TRBV30, the J call TRBJ1-2; possible D gene TRBD1, 5 bases. Germline loops: CDR1 GTSNPN, CDR2 SVGIG (reference sequence). V shed 5 bases and J shed 4 bases, with 17 bases lying between them. The CDR3 totals 14 residues. CDR3 sequence (DNA): TGTGCCTGGGCTAAAGTGAAAGGGGTCTATGGCTACACCTTC. Amino acid sequence: CAWAKVKGVYGYTF.

This clone showed up just a few times. The genes are TRBV7-2 and TRBJ2-6; D call uncertain. V lost 3 bases, J lost 0 bases, and 9 bases lay in between. This CDR3 comprises 16 residues. Germline V gives CDR1 SGHTA, CDR2 FQGNSA. The CDR3 is CASSFAGLSGANVLTF. CDR3 bases: TGTGCCAGCAGCTTTGCAGGTCTCTCTGGGGCCAACGTCCTGACTTTC.

This clone has a handful of counts. This CDR3 is CASSHELLNEQFF. In nucleotides, the CDR3 is TGTGCCAGCAGCCACGAACTACTCAATGAGCAGTTCTTC. This chain uses TRBV7-9 with TRBJ2-1, with D hard to call. Germline V gives CDR1 SEHNR, CDR2 FQNEAQ (reference sequence). CDR3 length: 13 amino acids. The V end was cut by 5 bases, the J end by 6 bases, with 11 bases between.

There are a few counts of this clone. The chain links TRBV7-8 to TRBJ1-1; perhaps TRBD1 as D (6 bases). CDR1 is SGHVS, CDR2 FQNEAQ, per germline. V was shortened by 5 bases and J by 0 bases, with 13 bases between the two germline ends. The CDR3 consists of 15 residues. CDR3 loop: CASSPPGHLNTEAFF. CDR3 in DNA: TGTGCCAGCAGCCCCCCGGGACACTTGAACACTGAAGCTTTCTTT.

This chain connects TRBV10-3 to TRBJ1-6; 10 positions agree with TRBD1. CDR3 length equals 15 residues. The J segment lost 6 bases and the V segment lost 2 bases, leaving 1 base of the junction unmatched. CDR1 and CDR2 (germline): ENHRY, SYGVKD. This CDR3 reads CAISEDRGPNSPLHF. Written as DNA, the CDR3 is TGTGCCATCAGTGAGGACAGGGGGCCTAATTCACCCCTCCACTTT.

V usage is TRBV13 and J usage is TRBJ2-7; 7 bases are a match to TRBD1. The trim removed 5 bases at V and 3 bases at J, leaving 7 bases unmatched. This CDR3 contains 14 residues. CDR1 is PRHDT, CDR2 FYEKMQ, per germline (reference sequence). The CDR3 protein is CASSRRQGSYEQYF. The CDR3 DNA reads TGTGCCAGCAGCAGACGACAGGGTAGCTACGAGCAGTACTTC. Complete variable domain (other parts from reference TRBV13 and TRBJ2-7): AAGVIQSPRHLIKEKRETATLKCYPIPRHDTVYWYQQGPGQDPQFLISFYEKMQSDKGSIPDRFSAQQFSDYHSELNMSSLELGDSALYFCASSRRQGSYEQYFGPGTRLTVT.

This clone was seen more than once but under ten times. The chain couples TRBV6-5 to TRBJ1-3; possibly TRBD1 for D (5 bases). The germline gives CDR1 MNHEY, CDR2 SVGAGI. Trimming stripped 7 bases from V and 0 bases from J, with 10 bases between. CDR3 length: 14 amino acids. The CDR3 is CASKAGNSGNTIYF. CDR3 DNA sequence: TGTGCCAGCAAGGCAGGGAACTCTGGAAACACCATATATTTT.

This clone was counted between two and nine times. V usage is TRBV4-3 and J usage is TRBJ2-7; 7 nucleotides match TRBD1. Germline lookup yields CDR1 LGHNA and CDR2 YSLEER. This CDR3 has 15 amino acids. Losses at the gene ends were 3 bases for V and 6 bases for J; bases not matched to a gene: 11. The CDR3, as DNA: TGCGCCAGCAGCCAGGGTTTGGGTGAGGGGGCCGAGCAGTACTTC. Encoded protein: CASSQGLGEGAEQYF.

The chain links TRBV7-2 to TRBJ2-5, with TRBD2 as a possible D gene (8 bases). The DNA end lines up better with TRBJ2-7; the J call may be wrong. This CDR3 has 18 amino acids. Germline CDR1 is SGHTA and CDR2 is FQGNSA. CDR3 DNA: TGTGCCAGCAGTTTAACAGGGGTGGTAGCGGGGAGCGCCTACGAGCAGTACTTC. This sequence encodes CASSLTGVVAGSAYEQYF.

This sequence joins TRBV7-8 and TRBJ2-1, with 10 bases aligning to TRBD2. Germline lookup yields CDR1 SGHVS and CDR2 FQNEAQ. The CDR3 runs to 15 residues. The V gene end was trimmed by 7 bases and the J gene end by 7 bases; junction bases not matched to a gene: 10. CDR3 protein: CASIWTSGWGNEQFF. CDR3 nucleotides: TGTGCCAGCATCTGGACTAGCGGTTGGGGGAATGAGCAGTTCTTC.

This clone was found a few times. The CDR3 DNA is TGTGCCAGCAGCTCCGGGACAGGGGGCATAACTGAAGCTTTCTTT. This translates into CASSSGTGGITEAFF. The rearrangement links TRBV6-6 to TRBJ1-1; 12 nucleotides line up with TRBD1. Germline assignment: CDR1 MNHNY and CDR2 SVGAGI (reference sequence). The length of the CDR3 is 15 residues. Trimming removed 6 bases from V and 5 bases from J; junction bases left unmatched: 7.

This clone showed up just a few times. This chain connects TRBV29-1 to TRBJ1-1; D possibly corresponds to TRBD1 (5 bases). Looked up from germline, CDR1 is SQVTM and CDR2 is ANQGSEA. CDR3 length: 12 amino acids. The V end was cut by 3 bases, the J end by 12 bases, with 17 bases between. CDR3 sequence reads: CSVDSSGRYSFF. The CDR3 DNA sequence: TGCAGCGTTGATAGTTCAGGGAGGTATTCTTTCTTT.

This clone was seen a handful of times. The CDR3 loop reads CASSPQSDLEQFF. In DNA form, the CDR3 reads TGTGCCAGCAGCCCTCAATCCGACTTGGAGCAGTTCTTC. V is TRBV7-2 and J is TRBJ2-1; D not certain. The CDR3 consists of 13 residues. CDR1 is SGHTA, CDR2 FQGNSA, per germline. V was pared by 5 bases and J by 10 bases, with 15 bases between. Combining the CDR3 with reference TRBV7-2 and TRBJ2-1 gives the whole variable domain GAGVSQSPSNKVTEKGKDVELRCDPISGHTALYWYRQSLGQGLEFLIYFQGNSAPDKSGLPSDRFSAERTGGSVSTLTIQRTQQEDSAVYLCASSPQSDLEQFFGPGTRLTVL.

This rearrangement joins TRBV15 to TRBJ2-7; D may be TRBD1 (5 bases). The length of the CDR3 is 15 residues. V gave up 0 bases and J gave up 1 base, with 10 bases separating them. Looked up from germline, CDR1 is LNHNV and CDR2 is YYDKDF (reference sequence). The DNA for the CDR3 is TGTGCCACCAGCAGAGACAGGGTTAGTTCCTACGAGCAGTACTTC. Its protein product is CATSRDRVSSYEQYF.

The chain uses TRBV9 and TRBJ2-7; tentative D call: TRBD1 (7 bases). Trimming cost V 4 bases and J 1 base, with 15 bases left between them. CDR1 SGDLS and CDR2 YYNGEE come from the germline V gene. CDR3 size: 15 residues. The CDR3: CASSLSRGDSYEQYF. The CDR3, as DNA: TGTGCCAGCAGCCTCTCCAGGGGGGATTCCTACGAGCAGTACTTC.

The rearrangement uses TRBV7-8 and TRBJ2-5; TRBD2 matches at 8 bases. With 1 base clipped from V and 1 base from J, the junction kept 11 bases outside the gene matches. The CDR3 contains 18 residues. Per germline, CDR1 SGHVS and CDR2 FQNEAQ. This chain's CDR3 is CASSLVVWGGRLQETQYF. CDR3 DNA: TGTGCCAGCAGCTTAGTAGTTTGGGGCGGGAGGCTCCAAGAGACCCAGTACTTC.

This chain links TRBV9 with TRBJ2-2, with D possibly matching TRBD2 (5 bases). CDR1 and CDR2 (germline): SGDLS, YYNGEE. Trimming removed 0 bases at V and 1 base at J, with 7 bases between. This CDR3 spans 15 amino acids. CDR3 bases: TGTGCCAGCAGCGTAGGAGGAGGGAACACCGGGGAGCTGTTTTTT. It specifies CASSVGGGNTGELFF.

V usage is TRBV5-6 and J usage is TRBJ2-7; D perhaps matches TRBD2 (6 bases). This CDR3 contains 17 residues. The V gene lost 0 bases and the J gene lost 0 bases, with 16 bases spanning the gap. Germline V CDR1 and CDR2: SGHDT, YYEEEE. Here the CDR3 DNA reads TGTGCCAGCAGCTTGGTGGGGGGTGGCTATAGCTCCTACGAGCAGTACTTC. This translates into CASSLVGGGYSSYEQYF.

Of note for this clone: Other DNA sequences of this sample code for an identical CDR3. The genes are TRBV27 and TRBJ2-7; 11 positions agree with TRBD1. V lost 6 bases and J lost 3; bases outside the gene matches: 4. This CDR3 contains 14 residues. Germline values: CDR1 MNHEY, CDR2 SMNVEV (reference sequence). CDR3 DNA: TGTGCCAGCAGCGGGACAGGGGGTCTCTACGAGCAGTACTTC. This gives the protein CASSGTGGLYEQYF.

The table lists this clone with a few counts. This chain uses TRBV7-2 with TRBJ1-1; the D gene is possibly TRBD1 (6 bases). The CDR3 consists of 13 residues. Trimming took 2 bases from V and 6 from J, leaving 10 bases between them. CDR1 SGHTA and CDR2 FQGNSA come from the germline V gene. CDR3 loop: CASSLIRGAEAFF. Written as DNA, the CDR3 is TGTGCCAGCAGCTTAATCAGGGGCGCTGAAGCTTTCTTT.

V gene TRBV6-4 combines with J gene TRBJ2-2; 8 positions agree with TRBD2. CDR3 size: 15 residues. The germline V gene has CDR1 MRHNA and CDR2 SNTAGT. The V gene end was trimmed by 5 bases and the J gene end by 7 bases; junction bases not matched to a gene: 9. This chain's CDR3 is CASSRSGADGGELFF. CDR3 coding DNA: TGTGCCAGCAGTCGTAGCGGGGCCGACGGCGGGGAGCTGTTTTTT.

This clone was picked up a small number of times. V usage is TRBV23-1 and J usage is TRBJ2-1, with D maybe TRBD2 (6 bases). TRBV23-1 counts as an open reading frame of uncertain function. The CDR3 has 17 residues. The germline V and J ends were trimmed by 3 bases and 0 bases, with 15 bases remaining between them. The CDR3 DNA is TGCGCCAGCAGTCACCAAGGGACTTTTAGCTCCTACAATGAGCAGTTCTTC. Encoded protein: CASSHQGTFSSYNEQFF.

The chain recombines TRBV7-2 with TRBJ1-5; 8 positions match TRBD1. Germline V gene data show CDR1 as SGHTA and CDR2 as FQGNSA. The CDR3 has 15 residues. Germline trimming cut 5 bases from V and 1 base from J; bases unmatched to any gene: 4. Here the CDR3 reads CASSAQGESNQPQHF. The DNA of the CDR3 is TGTGCCAGCAGCGCACAGGGGGAGAGCAATCAGCCCCAGCATTTT.

The rearrangement joins TRBV4-3 to TRBJ2-3; possibly TRBD2 for D (7 bases). Trimming shortened V by 4 bases and J by 3 bases, and 17 bases separated the two germline ends. Per the germline V gene, CDR1 is LGHNA and CDR2 is YSLEER. CDR3 length equals 16 residues. Here the CDR3 DNA reads TGCGCCAGCAGCCCCAATAACGGGGGGCGGACAGATACGCAGTATTTT. It codes for CASSPNNGGRTDTQYF.

This clone was seen only a few times. The chain uses TRBV5-1 and TRBJ2-5, with 9 bases lining up with TRBD2. V lost 4 bases, J lost 4 bases, and 5 bases stayed unmatched. CDR1 and CDR2 from the germline V gene are SGHRS and YFSETQ. The CDR3 length is 14 residues. The DNA of the CDR3 is TGCGCCAGCAGCCAAGGGACTAGCAGAGAGACCCAGTACTTC. Translating gives CASSQGTSRETQYF.

The V gene is TRBV4-2, the J gene TRBJ2-7; TRBD1 agrees at 12 bases. Unmatched junction bases numbered 5, after V lost 1 base and J lost 4 bases. The CDR3 length is 16 residues. Per the germline V gene, CDR1 is LGHNA and CDR2 is YNFKEQ. CDR3 sequence (DNA): TGTGCCAGCAGCCAAGGGCCGGGACAGGGGGCGTACGAGCAGTACTTC. Protein: CASSQGPGQGAYEQYF.

Only a few counts were recorded for this clone. The genes are TRBV19 and TRBJ2-7, with 8 bases lining up with TRBD1. The CDR3 covers 14 residues. Germline V lookup: CDR1 LNHDA, CDR2 SQIVND (reference sequence). The V segment lost 4 bases and the J segment 3 bases; nucleotides outside the gene matches: 5. The CDR3 reads CASSSRGPDYEQYF. CDR3 nucleotides: TGTGCCAGTAGTAGCAGGGGGCCAGACTACGAGCAGTACTTC.

The chain employs TRBV28 and TRBJ1-2; D might be TRBD1 (5 bases). Germline loops: CDR1 MDHEN, CDR2 SYDVKM. The CDR3 is made up of 15 amino acids. Deletions cut 7 bases from V and 1 base from J, with 16 bases between. The CDR3 sequence is CASTVDRLFNYGYTF. Written as DNA, the CDR3 is TGTGCCAGCACCGTAGACAGACTCTTTAACTATGGCTACACCTTC.

The chain is built from TRBV5-8 and TRBJ1-5; D remains ambiguous. The CDR3 covers 14 residues. V was cut by 3 bases and J by 2 bases, with 9 bases left in between. Germline V gene lookup returns CDR1 SGHTS and CDR2 YDEGEE. The CDR3 sequence is CASSSKGGNQPQHF. The CDR3 region has the DNA TGTGCCAGCAGCTCTAAGGGAGGCAATCAGCCCCAGCATTTT. The full variable domain, its missing parts supplied by reference TRBV5-8 and TRBJ1-5, is EAGVTQSPTHLIKTRGQQATLRCSPISGHTSVYWYQQALGLGLQFLLWYDEGEERNRGNFPPRFSGRQFPNYSSELNVNALELEDSALYLCASSSKGGNQPQHFGDGTRLSIL.